The 10 T cell receptor beta chains below come from one sample, sequenced in a study of blood T cells in healthy people across ages. The use of a sample-barcoded 5' primer and a J-beta primer mix characterized a second PCR of about 7 to 12 cycles. MiXCR was run by TCRdb on the 5' RACE reads, yielding one entry per CDR3 protein. Of more than 750,000 distinct CDR3 sequences listed, roughly 29% were seen once; the top ten hold 10% to 13%. The sample also formed part of further work on T cells of mothers and their children.

The specimen sequenced was blood. These receptors originate from a woman aged 40-49 years in good health.

This chain links TRBV19 with TRBJ1-5, with D uncertain. This CDR3 region has 16 residues. Germline CDR1 is LNHDA and CDR2 is SQIVND (reference sequence). V shed 3 bases and J shed 1 base, with 13 bases lying between them. The CDR3 reads CASSIGSAGSNQPQHF. CDR3 coding DNA: TGTGCCAGTAGTATCGGATCGGCAGGAAGCAATCAGCCCCAGCATTTT.

Worth noting for this clonotype: Since a much larger clone is just one base distant, this may be a read error. No conserved phenylalanine or tryptophan is present at the end of the CDR3, so a read error is the likely explanation. The chain links TRBV5-1 to TRBJ2-7, with D possibly being TRBD2 (5 bases). The V and J ends lost 4 bases and 7 bases respectively, with 18 bases between them. The CDR3 is made up of 14 amino acids. Germline lookup yields CDR1 SGHRS and CDR2 YFSETQ. Here the CDR3 DNA reads TGCGCCAGCAGCCCGGACGGGAACTTACGAGAGCAGTACTGC. Amino acid sequence: CASSPDGNLREQYC.

The chain recombines TRBV7-3 with TRBJ2-3; D possibly uses TRBD1 or TRBD2 (6 bases each). Germline assignment: CDR1 SGHTA and CDR2 FQGTGA. The CDR3 covers 16 residues. V dropped 8 bases and J dropped 0 bases, with 18 bases sitting between them. The CDR3 bases are TGTGCCAGCTCTAAATGGGGGCGGGGAAGCACAGATACGCAGTATTTT. It encodes CASSKWGRGSTDTQYF. Combining the CDR3 with reference TRBV7-3 and TRBJ2-3 gives the whole variable domain GAGVSQTPSNKVTEKGKYVELRCDPISGHTALYWYRQSLGQGPEFLIYFQGTGAADDSGLPNDRFFAVRPEGSVSTLKIQRTERGDSAVYLCASSKWGRGSTDTQYFGPGTRLTVL.

About this clonotype: A read error may produce the germline difference seen at one junction end. The V and J genes are TRBV12-3 or TRBV12-4 and TRBJ1-4; 8 bases are shared with TRBD1. The CDR3 runs to 13 residues. CDR3 sequence (DNA): TGTACCAGCAGTTTGGGACAGGAAGAAAAACTGTTTTTT. Translation: CTSSLGQEEKLFF.

The genes are TRBV3-1 and TRBJ2-7; 9 positions match TRBD1. Germline lookup yields CDR1 LGHDT and CDR2 YNNKEL (reference sequence). The CDR3 is 17 amino acids. The junction had 14 bases not matched to a gene; V was cut back by 1 base and J by 7 bases. The CDR3 protein is CASSQVGRGQGIGEQYF. As DNA, the CDR3 is TGTGCCAGCAGCCAAGTTGGTCGGGGACAGGGCATTGGAGAGCAGTACTTC.

This clonotype was recorded many times. V gene TRBV5-1 combines with J gene TRBJ2-1; D is possibly TRBD2 (5 bases). In germline, CDR1 is SGHRS, CDR2 YFSETQ. The CDR3 is made up of 18 amino acids. Trimming took off 0 bases at V and 1 base at J, with 17 bases between the two ends. CDR3 region: CASSLAIVGVGSYNEQFF. CDR3 DNA sequence: TGCGCCAGCAGCTTGGCTATAGTCGGGGTAGGATCCTACAATGAGCAGTTCTTC.

About this clonotype: Possible read error: a much larger clone is one base away. The chain is built from TRBV12-3 or TRBV12-4 and TRBJ2-7; D gene unclear. CDR3 length equals 15 residues. Trimming stripped 2 bases from V and 4 bases from J, with 15 bases between. In nucleotides, the CDR3 is TGTGCCAGCAGTTTACGAGCCCACCTATGGTACGAGCAGTACTTC. This gives the protein CASSLRAHLWYEQYF.

This rearrangement joins TRBV20-1 to TRBJ2-2; weak D call: TRBD2 (5 bases). CDR3 length: 13 amino acids. CDR1 and CDR2 (germline): DFQATT, SNEGSKA (reference sequence). The V end was cut by 2 bases, the J end by 4 bases, with 8 bases between. The CDR3 loop is CSARSGSTGELFF. In DNA form, the CDR3 reads TGCAGTGCTAGATCTGGGAGCACCGGGGAGCTGTTTTTT.

There are many counts of this clonotype. The chain employs TRBV15 and TRBJ2-5, with D hard to call. The CDR3 totals 13 residues. The germline V gene encodes CDR1 LNHNV and CDR2 YYDKDF (reference sequence). V shed 4 bases and J shed 5 bases, with 11 bases lying between them. The CDR3 spells CATSNRAGETQYF. The DNA for the CDR3 is TGTGCCACCAGCAACCGGGCCGGGGAGACCCAGTACTTC.

The rearrangement uses TRBV4-3 and TRBJ1-4; 11 nucleotides agree with TRBD1. Trimming took 2 bases from V and 2 from J; bases not matched to a gene: 7. Germline lookup yields CDR1 LGHNA and CDR2 YSLEER. The CDR3 extends over 18 amino acids. The CDR3 region is CASSQTGTGGSTNEKLFF. CDR3 bases: TGCGCCAGCAGCCAAACCGGGACAGGGGGTAGCACTAATGAAAAACTGTTTTTT.